This T cell receptor (beta chain) was identified during a study of OX40 agonist ivuxolimab in advanced cancers. With respect to the entire study: Ivuxolimab, which targeted the costimulatory receptor OX40 (CD134), was an agonistic, fully human IgG2 monoclonal antibody. Intravenous ivuxolimab was administered to patients every 2 weeks at six dose levels: 0.01, 0.1, 0.3, 1.5, 3 and 10 mg/kg. Among the 52 dose-escalation patients, around 20 had hepatocellular carcinoma, roughly 15 melanoma, 9 renal cell carcinoma and 9 head and neck cancer. The dose-escalation cohort was roughly 87% male with a mean age of roughly 60 years, ranging from roughly 23 to 90. Prior anti-PD-1, anti-PD-L1 or anti-CTLA-4 therapy was permitted, and checkpoint inhibitors had been received by less than 45% of dose-escalation patients. Partial responses occurred in three dose-escalation patients: two with cutaneous melanoma and one with hepatocellular carcinoma. The purpose of peripheral TCRbeta sequencing was to test whether ivuxolimab changed TCR sequence diversity and led to clonal T-cell expansion. The paper describes the monotherapy dose-escalation part (N of about 47 patients) of the phase I trial of ivuxolimab. Points the paper makes about the study in general: In partial responders in the 0.1-3.0 mg/kg groups, normalized peripheral clonal expansion was found to be among the lowest, especially among CD8+ T cells. At doses of 0.1 to 3.0 mg/kg, clonal expansion of both CD4+ and CD8+ T cells in blood was seen between baseline and week 6. After ivuxolimab, CD8+ T cells had more expanded clones than CD4+ T cells on average. Low levels of normalized T-cell clonal expansion were also seen in some nonresponding patients. Antigen specificity was not determined for the clonally expanded peripheral T cells.

On this clone: Its antigen is not yet known. Per-base quality was not reported, and no clone a single base away is much larger than it.

Patients with autoimmune disease history or receiving systemic immunosuppression were excluded from the trial. In every dose cohort, peripheral blood was drawn for TCR sequencing at baseline, cycle 4 day 1, and cycle 7 day 1. The samples were drawn from a first-in-human, open-label, multicenter phase I dose-escalation trial of ivuxolimab. The trial enrolled adults with locally advanced or metastatic head and neck squamous cell, hepatocellular, melanoma or renal cell carcinoma. CD4+ and CD8+ T cells were sorted separately from peripheral blood before TCR sequencing. Genomic DNA was isolated from the sorted cells so that the TCRbeta CDR3 region could be sequenced. TCRbeta CDR3 regions were sequenced using the immunoSEQ Assay. TCRdb re-hosts the immuneACCESS table, in-frame sequences only. Its copies lack some clones; in the studies checked, an unresolved V gene accounts for under half of them, and the cause for the rest is not known. The sample yields just under 20,000 clones; 75% to 90% were counted once. In total, the top ten clones hold 30% of the sample.

The clonotype originates from an adult with an advanced solid tumor such as melanoma, head and neck, liver or kidney cancer. Material: CD4+ or CD8+ T cells sorted from blood, obtained in a trial of the OX40 agonist ivuxolimab.

This receptor has the CDR3 CASSSPGQGSTGELFF. The DNA is TGTGCCAGCAGTTCCCCGGGACAGGGGTCGACCGGGGAGCTGTTTTTT. Here the chain combines TRBV28 and TRBJ2-2; the central 10 bases match TRBD1. CDR1 and CDR2 are drawn from the germline V gene: MDHEN, SYDVKM. The CDR3 covers 16 residues, taking in both the cysteine and the phenylalanine. The read is trimmed to its CDR3 DNA, 48 bases read in frame from base 1. Relative to germline, V is missing 4 bases and J is missing 5 bases, with 7 bases of the junction outside any gene match.